Following are 23 T cell receptor beta chains from one sample sequenced in a study of radiotherapy plus CTLA-4 blockade in lung cancer. TCRdb's copy holds only in-frame clones and misses some; the assay was immunoSEQ multiplex PCR. This sample carries about 38,000 clones, around 79% of them seen once, and the ten largest clones take less than 9%. Here the sequenced sample was peripheral blood, taken from a patient treated with radiotherapy plus ipilimumab. The source of these receptors is a human donor with non-small cell lung cancer who had stable disease on radiotherapy plus ipilimumab.

This clone was counted a single time. The V and J genes are TRBV7-2 and TRBJ1-2; 9 nucleotides match TRBD1. This CDR3 is built from 15 residues. Germline lookup yields CDR1 SGHTA and CDR2 FQGNSA. V was clipped by 5 bases and J by 4 bases; unmatched bases: 8. The CDR3, as DNA: TGTGCCAGCAGCCAATCCGGGACAGGGTTCTATGGCTACACCTTC. Translation: CASSQSGTGFYGYTF.

The rearrangement uses TRBV19 and TRBJ2-2; a possible D gene is TRBD1 (6 bases). Trimming pared 6 bases from V and 2 bases from J, leaving 13 bases between. CDR3 length: 15 residues. Germline V lookup: CDR1 LNHDA, CDR2 SQIVND (reference sequence). CDR3 nucleotide sequence: TGTGCCAGTAGGGCTCCCGGGACAAACACCGGGGAGCTGTTTTTT. Its protein product is CASRAPGTNTGELFF. The full variable domain, rest sourced from reference TRBV19 and TRBJ2-2, is DGGITQSPKYLFRKEGQNVTLSCEQNLNHDAMYWYRQDPGQGLRLIYYSQIVNDFQKGDIAEGYSVSREKKESFPLTVTSAQKNPTAFYLCASRAPGTNTGELFFGEGSRLTVL.

The chain carries TRBV5-4 and TRBJ1-2; TRBD1 agrees at 8 bases. The CDR3 spans 15 residues. J lost 2 bases, V lost 4 bases, and 7 bases had no gene match. The germline CDR1 and CDR2 sequences are SGHNT and YYREEE (reference sequence). The CDR3, as DNA: TGTGCCAGCAGCCCACGGACAGGGAGCAACTATGGCTACACCTTC. It specifies CASSPRTGSNYGYTF.

This sequence joins TRBV7-2 and TRBJ2-5; D is perhaps TRBD2 (7 bases). The DNA matches TRBJ2-7 better at its end, which makes the J call doubtful. Per germline, CDR1 SGHTA and CDR2 FQGNSA. CDR3 length equals 13 residues. The CDR3 DNA follows: TGTGCCAGCAGCTCAAGGGGGGGTTACGAGCAGTACTTC. Translating gives CASSSRGGYEQYF.

This chain joins TRBV5-6 and TRBJ1-5; D remains ambiguous. The CDR3 is 15 residues long. V gave up 0 bases and J gave up 0 bases, with 7 bases separating them. Looked up from germline, CDR1 is SGHDT and CDR2 is YYEEEE. The CDR3 reads CASSLGSYSNQPQHF. CDR3 DNA: TGTGCCAGCAGCTTGGGGAGTTATAGCAATCAGCCCCAGCATTTT.

The V gene is TRBV13, the J gene TRBJ1-5, with D possibly matching TRBD1 (6 bases). CDR3 length equals 15 residues. CDR1 and CDR2 from the germline V gene are PRHDT and FYEKMQ (reference sequence). V dropped 3 bases and J dropped 7 bases, with 16 bases sitting between them. The CDR3 region has the DNA TGTGCCAGCAGCTTGGGTCGGACAGCAGGCCAGCCCCAGCATTTT. Amino acids: CASSLGRTAGQPQHF.

This clone appeared a single time. The chain recombines TRBV6-1 with TRBJ2-3; the D is unclear. Looked up from germline, CDR1 is MNHNS and CDR2 is SASEGT. The CDR3 is 11 residues long. Trimming shortened V by 7 bases and J by 3 bases, and 5 bases separated the two germline ends. The DNA for the CDR3 is TGTGCCAGCACAAGGACAGATACGCAGTATTTT. As protein: CASTRTDTQYF.

In this sample, this clone turned up a few times. This sequence joins TRBV6-1 and TRBJ1-3; no clear D. V lost 5 bases and J lost 1, with 6 bases in between. Per germline, CDR1 MNHNS and CDR2 SASEGT. The CDR3 is 13 amino acids. The CDR3 reads CASSWGSGNTIYF. In nucleotides, the CDR3 is TGTGCCAGCAGTTGGGGTTCTGGAAACACCATATATTTT.

The chain is built from TRBV2 and TRBJ2-7, with D hard to call. CDR1 is SNHLY and CDR2 is FYNNEI in the germline V gene. The CDR3 is 11 residues long. Trimming took 4 bases from V and 2 from J, leaving 3 bases between them. Written as DNA, the CDR3 is TGTGCCAGCAGTGCCGCCTACGAGCAGTACGTC. Protein product: CASSAAYEQYV.

This chain uses TRBV5-1 with TRBJ2-3, with D unresolved. The germline gives CDR1 SGHRS, CDR2 YFSETQ. The CDR3 is made up of 12 amino acids. V shed 1 base and J shed 6 bases, with 6 bases lying between them. This chain's CDR3 is CASSLWADTQYF. CDR3 sequence (DNA): TGCGCCAGCAGCTTGTGGGCGGATACGCAGTATTTT.

The CDR3 region is CASSLSTLNRLYGYTF. In DNA, the CDR3 is TGTGCCAGCAGCTTATCCACACTAAACAGGTTGTATGGCTACACCTTC. The V and J genes are TRBV11-3 and TRBJ1-2, with D possibly being TRBD1 (5 bases). The CDR3 is 16 residues long. Looked up from germline, CDR1 is SGHNT and CDR2 is YENEEA. V was cut by 2 bases and J by 5 bases, with 18 bases left in between.

V usage is TRBV27 and J usage is TRBJ2-1; the D gene is possibly TRBD1 (6 bases). The CDR3 has 14 residues. Trimming took 5 bases from V and 3 from J, leaving 11 bases between them. The germline V gene encodes CDR1 MNHEY and CDR2 SMNVEV (reference sequence). The CDR3 sequence: CASSTGTFYNEQFF. The CDR3 DNA sequence: TGTGCCAGCAGTACAGGGACATTCTACAATGAGCAGTTCTTC.

The rearrangement links TRBV7-6 to TRBJ2-1; D is uncertain. CDR3 length: 16 amino acids. Germline values: CDR1 SGHVS, CDR2 FNYEAQ. The germline V and J ends were trimmed by 5 bases and 0 bases, with 14 bases remaining between them. CDR3 amino acids: CASSPLAVSSYNEQFF. In DNA, the CDR3 is TGTGCCAGCAGCCCCCTTGCTGTTAGCTCCTACAATGAGCAGTTCTTC.

This rearrangement joins TRBV9 to TRBJ1-2, with 9 bases lining up with TRBD1. The V gene end was trimmed by 3 bases and the J gene end by 2 bases; junction bases not matched to a gene: 5. CDR3 length: 15 amino acids. Germline V gene data show CDR1 as SGDLS and CDR2 as YYNGEE. CDR3 bases: TGTGCCAGCAGCGCGCGGGACAGGGAGAACTATGGCTACACCTTC. Encoded protein: CASSARDRENYGYTF.

This clone appeared once. The chain carries TRBV7-2 and TRBJ2-3; D is possibly TRBD1 (5 bases). Trimming shortened V by 5 bases and J by 4 bases, and 10 bases separated the two germline ends. The germline V gene encodes CDR1 SGHTA and CDR2 FQGNSA. CDR3 length: 13 residues. The CDR3 here is CASSVQGPDTQYF. Written as DNA, the CDR3 is TGTGCCAGCAGCGTGCAGGGCCCAGATACGCAGTATTTT.

This sequence joins TRBV9 and TRBJ1-2; TRBD1 is a possible D gene (6 bases). The CDR3 runs to 14 residues. V gave up 0 bases and J gave up 8 bases, with 14 bases separating them. Per the germline V gene, CDR1 is SGDLS and CDR2 is YYNGEE. The CDR3 loop reads CASSVDPRGEGYTF. The CDR3 bases are TGTGCCAGCAGCGTAGATCCCAGGGGAGAAGGCTACACCTTC.

The gene calls are TRBV6-1 and TRBJ1-1; TRBD1 is a possible D gene (6 bases). V was cut by 5 bases and J by 8 bases, with 12 bases left in between. This CDR3 comprises 12 residues. Looked up from germline, CDR1 is MNHNS and CDR2 is SASEGT. The CDR3 DNA reads TGTGCCAGCAGTTATGGAAGGGGGGAAGCTTTCTTT. Translation: CASSYGRGEAFF.

The DNA for the CDR3 is TGTGCCAGCAGCCCAATCCTGAATCAGCCCCAGCATTTT. Its translation: CASSPILNQPQHF. The chain combines TRBV6-1 with TRBJ1-5; D remains unclear. The CDR3 has 13 amino acids. CDR1 and CDR2 (germline): MNHNS, SASEGT. The V and J ends lost 6 bases and 4 bases respectively, with 10 bases between them.

The V and J genes are TRBV4-3 and TRBJ2-1; D is uncertain. The length of the CDR3 is 13 residues. Germline loops: CDR1 LGHNA, CDR2 YSLEER. V shed 1 base and J shed 8 bases, with 9 bases lying between them. The CDR3 loop reads CASSQARTHEQFF. The CDR3 nucleotides are TGCGCCAGCAGCCAAGCCAGAACTCATGAGCAGTTCTTC.

The chain couples TRBV30 to TRBJ1-2, with D unclear. This CDR3 is built from 14 residues. Germline-derived CDR1 and CDR2 are GTSNPN and SVGIG (reference sequence). V lost 7 bases and J lost 4, with 19 bases in between. CDR3 in amino acids: CALPGPSPPYGYTF. CDR3 sequence (DNA): TGTGCCTTGCCCGGACCCTCCCCCCCCTATGGCTACACCTTC.

The chain combines TRBV19 with TRBJ1-2, with D uncertain. Per the germline V gene, CDR1 is LNHDA and CDR2 is SQIVND (reference sequence). This CDR3 region has 13 residues. V was pared by 3 bases and J by 5 bases, with 10 bases between. The CDR3 bases are TGTGCCAGTAGTATGGTAGAGTCTTATGGCTACACCTTC. Translation gives CASSMVESYGYTF.

This sequence joins TRBV19 and TRBJ2-6; 8 nucleotides agree with TRBD1. The germline V gene has CDR1 LNHDA and CDR2 SQIVND (reference sequence). The CDR3 is 17 amino acids. The junction had 6 bases not matched to a gene; V was cut back by 3 bases and J by 2 bases. The DNA of the CDR3 is TGTGCCAGTAGTATCGGACAGGGAAAGGCTGGGGCCAACGTCCTGACTTTC. Translating it yields CASSIGQGKAGANVLTF.

The rearrangement joins TRBV5-4 to TRBJ2-6; 8 bases align to TRBD1. The germline gives CDR1 SGHNT, CDR2 YYREEE (reference sequence). The CDR3 is 18 amino acids. V lost 1 base and J lost 2; bases outside the gene matches: 8. The CDR3 loop is CASSLFQGARPGANVLTF. Written as DNA, the CDR3 is TGTGCCAGCAGCTTGTTTCAGGGGGCGCGACCTGGGGCCAACGTCCTGACTTTC.